This TCR beta chain was retrieved from a study of cytotoxic CD8 clonotypes in ibrutinib-treated CLL. Study-wide findings and caveats: Investigators sampled sustained-remission and progressing patients at differing times.

Data came from immunoSEQ multiplex PCR; TCRdb stores just in-frame clones and leaves some out. The table records under 200,000 clones, 81% of them present only once. This CDR3 comprises 16 residues. Germline CDR1 is SGHVS and CDR2 is FNYEAQ. With 4 bases clipped from V and 10 bases from J, the junction kept 14 bases outside the gene matches. As regards this clone: Its specificity is not known.

The chain is built from TRBV7-6 and TRBJ2-1; 9 nucleotides line up with TRBD1. The receptor comes from a human donor with chronic lymphocytic leukemia. The specimen was PBMCs, collected after 12 months of ibrutinib treatment. CDR3 DNA sequence: TGTGCCAGCAGCTCGATCGCCGGGACAGGGACAGACGAGCAGTTCTTC. As protein: CASSSIAGTGTDEQFF.